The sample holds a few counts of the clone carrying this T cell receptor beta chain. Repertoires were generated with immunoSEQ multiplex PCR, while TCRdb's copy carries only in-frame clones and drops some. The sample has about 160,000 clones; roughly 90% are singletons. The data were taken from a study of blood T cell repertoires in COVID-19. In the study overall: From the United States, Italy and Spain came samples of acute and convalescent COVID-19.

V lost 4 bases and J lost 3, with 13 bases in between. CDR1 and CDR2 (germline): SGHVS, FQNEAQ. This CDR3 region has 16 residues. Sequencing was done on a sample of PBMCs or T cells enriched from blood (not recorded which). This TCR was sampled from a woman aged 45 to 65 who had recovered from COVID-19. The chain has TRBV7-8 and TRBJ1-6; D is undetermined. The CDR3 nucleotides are TGTGCCAGCAGCTACGGACGCCGGGACTATAATTCACCCCTCCACTTT. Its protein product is CASSYGRRDYNSPLHF. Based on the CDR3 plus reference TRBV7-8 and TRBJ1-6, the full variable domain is GAGVSQSPRYKVAKRGQDVALRCDPISGHVSLFWYQQALGQGPEFLTYFQNEAQLDKSGLPSDRFFAERPEGSVSTLKIQRTQQEDSAVYLCASSYGRRDYNSPLHFGNGTRLTVT.